This T cell receptor (beta chain) was retrieved from a study of CD8+ T cells in alopecia areata. Sequencing relied on a cDNA template that was reverse transcribed from extracted RNA. Assay: immunoSEQ multiplex PCR; the TCRdb copy retains only in-frame clones and omits some. The sample holds 110,000 to 150,000 clones, around 49% seen once. Separation by sorting yielded CD4+ and CD8+ T cells from PBMCs. This CDR3 is 13 amino acids long. Germline values: CDR1 SGHTA, CDR2 FQGTGA. V lost 5 bases to trimming and J lost 8 bases, with 12 bases between them. The chain links TRBV7-3 to TRBJ2-2; D gene unclear. The sequence was collected from a human donor with alopecia areata. Sequenced here: CD4+ T cells sorted from blood, sampled at week 0. The CDR3 DNA follows: TGTGCCAGCAGCATGCTAGGCCCGGGGGAGCTGTTTTTT. It specifies CASSMLGPGELFF.